Below, one TCR beta chain is given with its context. V shed 1 base and J 3 bases; nucleotides not matched to a gene: 19. This CDR3 is built from 20 residues. Germline V gives CDR1 SGHNT, CDR2 YYREEE (reference sequence). The sample comes from a study of blood T cell repertoires in COVID-19. Study context: Acute and convalescent COVID-19 samples came from the United States, Italy and Spain.

Recruited during active infection, patients (from Seattle) were subsequently followed longitudinally. The repertoire was sequenced with immunoSEQ multiplex PCR; TCRdb's copy has only in-frame clones and lacks some. The table has about 280,000 clones, more than 70% seen once. The sample taken for sequencing was peripheral blood. The V gene is TRBV5-4, the J gene TRBJ2-7, with TRBD2 matching 10 bases. The clonotype comes from a woman between 25 and 40 years old with COVID-19, enrolled during active disease. CDR3 coding DNA: TGTGCCAGCAGCTTGTGGAGACTAGCGGGCAAACACAGAAGGAACTACGAGCAGTACTTC. This gives the protein CASSLWRLAGKHRRNYEQYF.